The 5 T cell receptor beta chains below all came from one sample that was sequenced in a study of response to subunit inactivated influenza vaccine. TCRdb fed the RT-PCR reads into MiXCR, producing one record per CDR3 protein. Of under 750,000 distinct CDR3 sequences listed, approximately 10% are singletons. This specimen consisted of PBMCs from blood, obtained on the day of vaccination. These receptors originate from a man aged 45 to 65 who received an inactivated influenza vaccine.

This clonotype showed up many times. The rearrangement joins TRBV7-9 to TRBJ2-7; no clear D gene. This CDR3 comprises 13 residues. Trimming cost V 5 bases and J 6 bases, with 14 bases left between them. Germline V gives CDR1 SEHNR, CDR2 FQNEAQ (reference sequence). The CDR3 loop reads CASSPRTQAEQYF. DNA for the CDR3: TGTGCCAGCAGCCCCCGCACCCAGGCCGAGCAGTACTTC.

The V call is TRBV12-3 or TRBV12-4, the J call TRBJ2-5; D uncertain. The germline V and J ends were trimmed by 2 bases and 5 bases, with 9 bases remaining between them. CDR3 length: 13 amino acids. The CDR3 reads CASSLSESETQYF. CDR3 DNA: TGTGCCAGCAGTTTAAGCGAGTCGGAGACCCAGTACTTC.

The chain employs TRBV6-2 or TRBV6-3 and TRBJ2-5; unclear D gene. The CDR3 loop spans 14 amino acids. Trimming took off 2 bases at V and 0 bases at J, with 7 bases between the two ends. CDR1 MNHEY and CDR2 SVGEGT come from the germline V gene. The CDR3 region has the DNA TGTGCCAGCAGTTACGTAGAGAACCAAGAGACCCAGTACTTC. This encodes CASSYVENQETQYF.

The chain employs TRBV18 and TRBJ2-5; maybe TRBD2 (5 bases). Germline V gives CDR1 KGHSH, CDR2 LQKENI. Between the trimmed V and J ends, which lost 2 bases and 0 bases, there was a span of 13 bases. The length of the CDR3 is 16 residues. The chain's CDR3 is CASSPSRTGNQETQYF. The CDR3 DNA reads as TGTGCCAGCTCACCAAGCAGGACTGGCAACCAAGAGACCCAGTACTTC.

This clonotype has a count of ten or more. The J gene is TRBJ1-1, the V gene TRBV5-1; 8 nucleotides align to TRBD1. Germline lookup yields CDR1 SGHRS and CDR2 YFSETQ. CDR3 size: 16 residues. J lost 1 base, V lost 4 bases, and 9 bases had no gene match. The CDR3 reads CASSMGPQGGNTEAFF. The CDR3 DNA sequence: TGCGCCAGCAGCATGGGACCACAGGGGGGGAACACTGAAGCTTTCTTT.